This T cell receptor beta chain is drawn from a study of T cell repertoires in cytomegalovirus infection. TCRdb re-analysed the reads in MiXCR, keeping a single row per CDR3 protein. The repertoire holds about 130,000 distinct CDR3 sequences, with 8.8% as singletons. The CDR3 is 19 residues long. J lost 8 bases, V lost 2 bases, and 14 bases had no gene match. CDR1 MNHEY and CDR2 SVGAGI come from the germline V gene. This clonotype was recorded at least ten times. The sequenced sample was PBMCs. This sequence joins TRBV6-5 and TRBJ2-1; 14 positions match TRBD2. The sequence came from a human donor in good health (CMV status not recorded). Some clones in this sample may be carry-over from other donors' samples. The CDR3 reads CASSYRRLAGGLLKDEQFF. In DNA form, the CDR3 reads TGTGCCAGCAGTTACCGCCGACTAGCGGGAGGGCTACTGAAGGATGAGCAGTTCTTC.